This T cell receptor beta chain was retrieved from a study of response to subunit inactivated influenza vaccine. There are 13 residues in the CDR3. The V and J ends lost 3 bases and 5 bases respectively, with 11 bases between them. The germline CDR1 and CDR2 sequences are KGHSH and LQKENI. Findings and caveats of the study: Each seasonal flu vaccination may recruit only limited new T cells, authors suggested.

TCRdb ran MiXCR on the RT-PCR reads and lists one entry per CDR3 protein. The sample shows 600,000 to 850,000 distinct CDR3 sequences, around 15% of them seen only once. This clonotype was seen more than once but under ten times. Its specificity is unknown. The sequences come from PBMCs from blood, collected 14 to 15 days before vaccination. The chain recombines TRBV18 with TRBJ2-7; D is unresolved. This TCR derives from a man aged 50 to 59 who received an inactivated influenza vaccine. The DNA for the CDR3 is TGTGCCAGCTCACCCAGTGCATACGACGAGCAGTACTTC. Its translation is CASSPSAYDEQYF.